This TCR beta chain came from a study of read filtering for tumor transcriptome and immune sequencing. Turning to the study itself: Per sample, TCR-region reads ranged about 4.05 to 11 million by IR-seq, roughly 85 to 1,400 by RNA-seq.

From 400 to 450 ng of RNA, a library with molecular barcoded alpha/delta and beta/gamma adaptors was made. MiXCR was run by TCRdb on the reads, yielding one entry per CDR3 protein. Counted here are approximately 93,000 distinct CDR3 sequences, about a fifth occurring once; the ten biggest clones make up 9.5% to 12%. This clonotype was seen many times. Input material: a population of CD138-negative cells sorted from bone marrow. The TCR was taken from a donor at least 40 years old with multiple myeloma.

DNA for the CDR3: TGTGCCAGTAGTACCCAAGGACTAGCGGGGGAGACCCAGTACTTC. This codes for CASSTQGLAGETQYF. V and J are TRBV19 and TRBJ2-5, with 12 bases matching TRBD2. From germline, CDR1 is LNHDA and CDR2 SQIVND (reference sequence). V shed 4 bases and J 5 bases; nucleotides not matched to a gene: 5. The length of the CDR3 is 15 residues.